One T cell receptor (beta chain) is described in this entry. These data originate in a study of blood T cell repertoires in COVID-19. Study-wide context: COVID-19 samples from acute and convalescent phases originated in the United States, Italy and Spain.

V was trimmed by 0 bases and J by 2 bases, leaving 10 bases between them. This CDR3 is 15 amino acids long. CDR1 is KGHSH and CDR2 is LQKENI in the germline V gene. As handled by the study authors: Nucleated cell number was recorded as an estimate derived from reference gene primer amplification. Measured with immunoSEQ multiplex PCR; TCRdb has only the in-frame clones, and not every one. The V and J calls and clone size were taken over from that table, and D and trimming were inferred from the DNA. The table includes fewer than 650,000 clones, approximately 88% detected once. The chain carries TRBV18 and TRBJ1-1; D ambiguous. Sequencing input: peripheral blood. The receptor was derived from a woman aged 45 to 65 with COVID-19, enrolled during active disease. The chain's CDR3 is CASSPPFRINTEAFF. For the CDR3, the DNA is TGTGCCAGCTCACCACCGTTTAGAATAAACACTGAAGCTTTCTTT.